This T cell receptor (beta chain) was identified during a study of T cell responses to AZD1222 COVID-19 vaccine (dated by TCRdb to the early 2020s). Describing the broader study: A total of 230 to 250 trial participants underwent TCR sequencing, of whom 200 to 220 received two doses of AZD1222 and about 25 received two doses of the MenACWY control vaccine. Trial participants were enrolled by age into subgroups of 18-55, 56-69 and 70-plus years, and around 150, 29 and 61 TCR-sequenced participants, respectively, were included in these subgroups.

Overall results and qualifications from the work: Conclusions about previously exposed vaccinees are limited, since just five or six AZD1222 recipients were seropositive for SARS-CoV-2 at baseline. In the small 56-69-year group, the increase in depth fell short of significance, most likely because of low power. A significant rise in spike-specific TCR breadth and depth was observed after two AZD1222 doses relative to day 0 and relative to MenACWY recipients. Nearly half of unique spike-specific TCRs reportedly recognized epitopes outside regions mutated in the B.1.351 and B.1.1.7 variants. Because no day 14 peak-response samples were available, repertoires were characterized only after the peak T cell response. Participants were mostly white British, with more females than males. The authors suggested clonal diversity may have been underestimated. Vaccine-associated CD4 TCRs spanned the whole spike protein, with dominant responses in regions 160-218 and 743-854.

To note about this clone: Its binding antigen is unknown. Per-nucleotide qualities are absent, and no much larger clonotype sits a single base away.

The CDR3 regions of human TCRbeta chains were analyzed by immunosequencing. The authors' analysis ran thus. Repertoire TCRs were matched against a reference library of SARS-CoV-2-specific TCRs generated with the MIRA antigen-specificity platform. Breadth was defined as the fraction of unique TCRs that were SARS-CoV-2-associated. Depth was defined as the fraction of total T cells that were SARS-CoV-2-associated. Using the MIRA data, each spike-specific TCR was assigned both to the spike region to which the TCR was reactive and to a CD4 or CD8 class. Log10-transformed breadth and depth values were compared by one-way ANOVA with Sidak's multiple comparisons tests. TCRdb obtained this table from immuneACCESS and retained in-frame rearrangements with V and J assigned. These tables miss some clones; where compared with another copy, unresolved V genes account for less than half of the shortfall, and the remainder is unexplained. V and J calls and clone size are copied from that table; D and trimming were computed from the DNA. The sample table records 120,000 or so clones; 80% to 90% of these occur just once. 6% to 8% of the sample is held by the ten biggest clonotypes.

The sample's time point label, in plain terms: about 28 days (+/-7) after the second vaccine dose. AZD1222 recipients with second doses at about 4 weeks or about 12 weeks were pooled, because spike-specific TCR depth and breadth did not differ between schedules. Vaccinee samples were obtained from the UK trials COV001 and COV002, which included a single-blind randomized controlled phase 2/3 trial of AZD1222 (ChAdOx1 nCoV-19) in healthy adults. For TCRbeta chain sequencing, PBMC samples from trial participants were taken at day 0 and at day 28 after the second dose. The TCR sequence derives from an adult who received the AZD1222 COVID-19 vaccine. The sample in question was peripheral blood, obtained 28 days after the second AZD1222 dose.

CDR3 reads: CASSERTSRNTDEQFF. The DNA sequence follows: TGTGCCAGCAGCGAGCGGACTAGCCGGAATACGGATGAGCAGTTCTTC. Recombination connected TRBV11-3 to TRBJ2-1, with 8 bases matching TRBD2. Counted from cysteine to phenylalanine, this CDR3 has 16 amino acids. The kept DNA is CDR3 alone, 48 bases in frame from the first base. CDR1 SGHNT and CDR2 YENEEA are derived from the germline V gene. The V end gives up 5 bases and the J end 8 bases, leaving 14 bases in the junction not matched to a gene.